Following are 21 T cell receptor beta chains from one sample sequenced in a study of blood T cell repertoires in COVID-19. TCRdb's table, derived via immunoSEQ multiplex PCR, lists solely in-frame clones and lacks some. The data hold about 350,000 clones, with approximately 86% observed a single time. The specimen was peripheral blood. The receptors originated from a man under 40 with COVID-19, enrolled during active disease.

The chain uses TRBV15 and TRBJ2-1; TRBD2 aligns across 7 bases. CDR3 length equals 15 residues. The germline gives CDR1 LNHNV, CDR2 YYDKDF (reference sequence). With V trimmed by 6 bases and J by 2 bases, 7 bases remained unmatched. In DNA, the CDR3 is TGTGCCACCAGATTGGCGGGAGCTACCTACAATGAGCAGTTCTTC. Translation: CATRLAGATYNEQFF.

This sequence joins TRBV4-1 and TRBJ1-1, with TRBD1 matching 10 bases. The CDR3 is made up of 16 amino acids. Germline CDR1 reads MGHRA; CDR2 reads YSYEKL. V trimming: 3 bases; J trimming: 4 bases; junction bases outside the gene matches: 8. This chain's CDR3 is CASSQPLGQGSTEAFF. The CDR3 region has the DNA TGCGCCAGCAGCCAGCCCCTGGGACAGGGGAGCACTGAAGCTTTCTTT.

This sequence joins TRBV6-4 and TRBJ2-1; D unresolved. Germline CDR1 reads MRHNA; CDR2 reads SNTAGT. V was clipped by 6 bases and J by 9 bases, with 18 bases between them. The length of the CDR3 is 14 residues. The CDR3 reads CASSRLYASGEQFF. The DNA of the CDR3 is TGTGCCAGCAGCCGCCTTTATGCCTCGGGTGAGCAGTTCTTC.

V usage is TRBV5-1 and J usage is TRBJ2-1; the match to TRBD2 covers 9 bases. The germline V gene has CDR1 SGHRS and CDR2 YFSETQ. V lost 0 bases and J lost 4; bases outside the gene matches: 2. This CDR3 is built from 15 residues. CDR3 coding DNA: TGCGCCAGCAGCTTGGCACTAGCGGGTTACAATGAGCAGTTCTTC. Encoded protein: CASSLALAGYNEQFF.

The genes are TRBV5-5 and TRBJ1-4; D remains ambiguous. This CDR3 spans 15 amino acids. The germline V gene encodes CDR1 SGHKS and CDR2 YYEKEE (reference sequence). V lost 3 bases and J lost 6, with 15 bases in between. The CDR3 spells CASSSSYWSYEKLFF. The CDR3 nucleotides read TGTGCCAGCAGCTCGTCTTATTGGAGCTATGAAAAACTGTTTTTT.

The chain recombines TRBV4-3 with TRBJ2-2; no clear D. The CDR3 loop spans 20 amino acids. Trimming took off 1 base at V and 0 bases at J, with 21 bases between the two ends. The germline V gene encodes CDR1 LGHNA and CDR2 YSLEER. CDR3 sequence reads: CASSQGVISGVTANTGELFF. The CDR3 DNA reads TGCGCCAGCAGCCAAGGGGTCATATCAGGCGTTACCGCGAACACCGGGGAGCTGTTTTTT.

The chain recombines TRBV30 with TRBJ1-2, with D tentatively TRBD1 (6 bases). The length of the CDR3 is 14 residues. Per the germline V gene, CDR1 is GTSNPN and CDR2 is SVGIG (reference sequence). With 5 bases removed from V and 4 bases from J, the gap between germline ends came to 17 bases. Written as DNA, the CDR3 is TGTGCCTGGGAGCAATTTAGGACAGCCTATGGCTACACCTTC. Encoded protein: CAWEQFRTAYGYTF.

This clone was picked up one time. The chain has TRBV27 and TRBJ1-2, with 9 bases matching TRBD1. Germline V gene data show CDR1 as MNHEY and CDR2 as SMNVEV (reference sequence). Trimming cost V 0 bases and J 9 bases; bases outside gene matches: 17. The CDR3 covers 18 residues. CDR3 loop: CASSLSRDRVSLLSSYTF. CDR3 DNA: TGTGCCAGCAGTTTATCACGGGACAGGGTTTCTCTCTTGTCTAGCTACACCTTC.

The chain links TRBV28 to TRBJ2-2; 12 bases map to TRBD1. Germline CDR1 MDHEN, CDR2 SYDVKM. This CDR3 has 17 residues. Unmatched junction bases numbered 10, after V lost 5 bases and J lost 6 bases. DNA for the CDR3: TGTGCCAGCAGTAACCCGGGACAGGGGGCGGGGGCCGGGGAGCTGTTTTTT. Its translation is CASSNPGQGAGAGELFF.

J is TRBJ1-1 and V is TRBV29-1, with D possibly TRBD1 on 6 matching bases. Germline V gene data show CDR1 as SQVTM and CDR2 as ANQGSEA. This CDR3 contains 15 residues. V was clipped by 3 bases and J by 0 bases, with 14 bases between them. For the CDR3, the DNA is TGCAGCGTTGACCTCCTACAGGGTTTGAACACTGAAGCTTTCTTT. Amino acids: CSVDLLQGLNTEAFF.

This clone has only one observation. This chain uses TRBV24-1 with TRBJ1-4; D call uncertain. V was trimmed by 5 bases and J by 10 bases, leaving 19 bases between them. CDR1 KGHDR and CDR2 SFDVKD come from the germline V gene. The CDR3 contains 15 residues. The DNA of the CDR3 is TGTGCCACCAGTGGGAAGGGATCCGGGAACGGAAAACTGTTTTTT. Translation: CATSGKGSGNGKLFF.

J is TRBJ1-6 and V is TRBV6-5; D perhaps matches TRBD1 (6 bases). In germline, CDR1 is MNHEY, CDR2 SVGAGI. The CDR3 has 16 residues. V gave up 2 bases and J gave up 6 bases, with 14 bases separating them. The CDR3 spells CASSYVPRQANSPLHF. CDR3 sequence (DNA): TGTGCCAGCAGTTACGTGCCCCGACAGGCTAATTCACCCCTCCACTTT.

The rearrangement joins TRBV27 to TRBJ2-6, with TRBD1 as a possible D gene (5 bases). This CDR3 is 17 amino acids long. Germline V gene sequence: CDR1 MNHEY, CDR2 SMNVEV (reference sequence). Deletions cut 3 bases from V and 1 base from J, with 13 bases between. The CDR3 coding sequence is TGTGCCAGCAGTTTTACAGGAACGACTTCTGGGGCCAACGTCCTGACTTTC. Protein sequence: CASSFTGTTSGANVLTF.

A remark on this clone: Its ends do not fully match the called genes, so a read error is possible. The rearrangement links TRBV7-2 to TRBJ1-1, with D possibly being TRBD1 (5 bases). CDR3 length: 15 residues. CDR1 is SGHTA, CDR2 FQGNSA, per germline. The CDR3, as DNA: TGTGCCAGCAGCTTAGTTACAGGTCCAGGCGCTGAGGCTTTCTTT. This sequence encodes CASSLVTGPGAEAFF.

This clone was recorded once. The chain recombines TRBV5-4 with TRBJ2-2; D gene ambiguous. Between the trimmed V and J ends, which lost 2 bases and 3 bases, there was a span of 8 bases. Looked up from germline, CDR1 is SGHNT and CDR2 is YYREEE (reference sequence). This CDR3 contains 14 residues. The CDR3 loop reads CASSLWRDTGELFF. DNA of the CDR3: TGTGCCAGCAGCTTATGGAGAGACACCGGGGAGCTGTTTTTT.

The chain carries TRBV28 and TRBJ2-1; D unresolved. Germline CDR1 MDHEN, CDR2 SYDVKM. V was pared by 6 bases and J by 4 bases, with 7 bases between. The CDR3 consists of 12 residues. CDR3 region: CASSTAYNEQFF. The CDR3 coding sequence is TGTGCCAGCAGCACAGCTTACAATGAGCAGTTCTTC.

The chain employs TRBV7-3 and TRBJ1-1, with no clear D. Germline V lookup: CDR1 SGHTA, CDR2 FQGTGA. The CDR3 runs to 13 residues. V lost 6 bases and J 6 bases, leaving 14 bases between the germline ends. CDR3 nucleotide sequence: TGTGCCAGCAGTTCCGCCCGCGGAGCTGAAGCTTTCTTT. Its translation: CASSSARGAEAFF. The complete variable domain, with remaining parts taken from reference TRBV7-3 and TRBJ1-1, reads GAGVSQTPSNKVTEKGKYVELRCDPISGHTALYWYRQSLGQGPEFLIYFQGTGAADDSGLPNDRFFAVRPEGSVSTLKIQRTERGDSAVYLCASSSARGAEAFFGQGTRLTVV.

The chain uses TRBV14 and TRBJ1-1; unclear D gene. The germline V gene has CDR1 SGHDN and CDR2 FVKESK. The CDR3 spans 13 residues. The V end lost 7 bases, the J end lost 1 base, and 10 bases lay between the germline ends. The CDR3 DNA reads as TGTGCCAGCAACCGGGTGACGAACACTGAAGCTTTCTTT. As protein: CASNRVTNTEAFF.

DNA of the CDR3: TGTGCCAGCAGTTACTCGGGTGGCGTCGGACACTACGAGCAGTACTTC. Translation gives CASSYSGGVGHYEQYF. This chain connects TRBV6-5 to TRBJ2-7; TRBD1 might be the D (5 bases). Germline V CDR1 and CDR2: MNHEY, SVGAGI. The CDR3 is 16 residues long. V gave up 0 bases and J gave up 3 bases, with 15 bases separating them.

The V and J genes are TRBV5-1 and TRBJ2-5; TRBD2 matches 9 bases. Germline assignment: CDR1 SGHRS and CDR2 YFSETQ. The CDR3 runs 13 residues. With V trimmed by 5 bases and J by 2 bases, 1 base remained unmatched. CDR3 DNA sequence: TGCGCCAGCAGACTAGCGGGTCAAGAGACCCAGTACTTC. Encoded protein: CASRLAGQETQYF.

In this sample, this clone turned up many times. This chain links TRBV28 with TRBJ2-2, with 10 bases that match TRBD1. Germline V gives CDR1 MDHEN, CDR2 SYDVKM. The trim removed 5 bases at V and 5 bases at J, leaving 5 bases unmatched. The CDR3 loop spans 15 amino acids. The CDR3 sequence is CASSIGTGDTGELFF. The CDR3, as DNA: TGTGCCAGCAGTATCGGGACAGGGGATACCGGGGAGCTGTTTTTT.